This TCR beta chain comes out of a study of blood T cell repertoires in COVID-19. Original data processing: The authors estimated nucleated cell counts from reference gene primer amplification. TCRdb's table, derived via immunoSEQ multiplex PCR, lists solely in-frame clones and lacks some. The D gene and trimming were derived from the DNA, and the V and J assignments and clone size from that table. Of 150,000 or so clones in the sample, around 89% were seen once. Germline loops: CDR1 SGDLS, CDR2 YYNGEE. V lost 2 bases and J lost 6; bases outside the gene matches: 8. This CDR3 contains 16 residues. Seattle patients were enrolled while actively infected and followed longitudinally.

Sequencing was done on a sample of peripheral blood. The chain recombines TRBV9 with TRBJ2-3; TRBD2 agrees at 11 bases. The TCR was taken from a man aged 60-69 years with COVID-19, enrolled during active disease. The CDR3 reads CASSVSASGGHDTQYF. CDR3 coding DNA: TGTGCCAGCAGCGTTTCGGCTAGCGGGGGGCATGATACGCAGTATTTT.